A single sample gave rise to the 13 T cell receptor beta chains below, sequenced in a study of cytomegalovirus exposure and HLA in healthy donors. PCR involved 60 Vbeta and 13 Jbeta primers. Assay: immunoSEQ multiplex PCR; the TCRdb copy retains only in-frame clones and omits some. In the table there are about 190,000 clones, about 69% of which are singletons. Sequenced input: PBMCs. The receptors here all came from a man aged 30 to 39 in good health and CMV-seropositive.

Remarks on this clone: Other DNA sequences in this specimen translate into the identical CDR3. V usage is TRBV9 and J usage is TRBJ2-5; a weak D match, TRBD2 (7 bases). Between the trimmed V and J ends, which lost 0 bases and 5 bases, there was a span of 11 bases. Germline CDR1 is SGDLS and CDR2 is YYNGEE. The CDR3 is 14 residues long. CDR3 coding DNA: TGTGCCAGCAGCGTAGGGGGGGGGCAGGAGACCCAGTACTTC. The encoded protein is CASSVGGGQETQYF.

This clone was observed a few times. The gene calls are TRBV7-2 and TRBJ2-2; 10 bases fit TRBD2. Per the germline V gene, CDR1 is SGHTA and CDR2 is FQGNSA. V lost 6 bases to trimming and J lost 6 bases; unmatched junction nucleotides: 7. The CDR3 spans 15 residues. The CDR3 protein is CASRPAGGAAGELFF. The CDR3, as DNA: TGTGCCAGCAGGCCAGCGGGAGGGGCGGCCGGGGAGCTGTTTTTT.

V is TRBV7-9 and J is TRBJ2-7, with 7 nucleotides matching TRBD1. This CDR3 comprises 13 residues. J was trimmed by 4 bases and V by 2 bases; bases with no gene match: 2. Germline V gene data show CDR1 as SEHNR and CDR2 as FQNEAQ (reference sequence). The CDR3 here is CASSLLTGYEQYF. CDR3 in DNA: TGTGCCAGCAGCTTACTGACAGGGTACGAGCAGTACTTC.

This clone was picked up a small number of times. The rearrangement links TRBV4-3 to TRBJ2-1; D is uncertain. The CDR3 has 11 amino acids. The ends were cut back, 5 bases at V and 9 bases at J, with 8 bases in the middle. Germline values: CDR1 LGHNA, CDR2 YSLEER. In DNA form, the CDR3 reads TGCGCCAGCAGCAGCAATCGTGAGCAGTTCTTC. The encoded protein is CASSSNREQFF.

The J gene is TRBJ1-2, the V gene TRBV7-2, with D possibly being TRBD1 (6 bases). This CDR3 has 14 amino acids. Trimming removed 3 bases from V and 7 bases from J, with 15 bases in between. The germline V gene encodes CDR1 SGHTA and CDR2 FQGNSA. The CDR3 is CASSLDSGGRGYTF. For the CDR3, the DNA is TGTGCCAGCAGCTTGGACAGCGGTGGACGTGGCTACACCTTC.

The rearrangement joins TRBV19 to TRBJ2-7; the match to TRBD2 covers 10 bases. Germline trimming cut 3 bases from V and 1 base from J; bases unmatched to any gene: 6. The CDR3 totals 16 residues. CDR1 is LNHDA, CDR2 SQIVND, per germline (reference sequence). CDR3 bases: TGTGCCAGTAGTATGGCCGGGACTAGCGTATCCTACGAGCAGTACTTC. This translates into CASSMAGTSVSYEQYF. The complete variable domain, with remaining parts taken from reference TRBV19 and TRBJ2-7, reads DGGITQSPKYLFRKEGQNVTLSCEQNLNHDAMYWYRQDPGQGLRLIYYSQIVNDFQKGDIAEGYSVSREKKESFPLTVTSAQKNPTAFYLCASSMAGTSVSYEQYFGPGTRLTVT.

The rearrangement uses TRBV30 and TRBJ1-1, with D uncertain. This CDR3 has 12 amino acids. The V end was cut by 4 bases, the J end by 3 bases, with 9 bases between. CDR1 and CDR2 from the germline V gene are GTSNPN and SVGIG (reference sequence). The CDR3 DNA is TGTGCCTGGACGGGTGGAGACACTGAAGCTTTCTTT. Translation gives CAWTGGDTEAFF.

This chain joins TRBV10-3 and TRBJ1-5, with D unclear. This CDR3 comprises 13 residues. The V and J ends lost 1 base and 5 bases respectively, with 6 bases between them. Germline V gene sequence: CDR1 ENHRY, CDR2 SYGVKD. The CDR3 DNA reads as TGTGCCATCAGTGAGTGGAGCGATCAGCCCCAGCATTTT. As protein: CAISEWSDQPQHF.

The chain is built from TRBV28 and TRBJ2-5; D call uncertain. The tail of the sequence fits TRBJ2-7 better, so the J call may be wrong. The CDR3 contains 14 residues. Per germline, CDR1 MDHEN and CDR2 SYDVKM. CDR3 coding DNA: TGTGCCAGCACCTCTCCCCCCTCCGTGCGCGAGCAGTACTTC. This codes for CASTSPPSVREQYF.

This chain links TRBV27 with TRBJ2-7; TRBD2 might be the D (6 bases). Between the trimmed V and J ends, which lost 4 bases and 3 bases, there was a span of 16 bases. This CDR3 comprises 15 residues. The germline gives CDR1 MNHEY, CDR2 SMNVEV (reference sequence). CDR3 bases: TGTGCCAGCAGTTCGGAGAAGCGGGTACACTACGAGCAGTACTTC. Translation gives CASSSEKRVHYEQYF.

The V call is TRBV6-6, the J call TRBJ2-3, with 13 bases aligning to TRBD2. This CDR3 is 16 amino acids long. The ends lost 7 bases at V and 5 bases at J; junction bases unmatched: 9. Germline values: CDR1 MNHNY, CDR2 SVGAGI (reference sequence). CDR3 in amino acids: CASTLLAGGLIDTQYF. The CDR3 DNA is TGTGCCAGCACCTTACTAGCGGGGGGGCTAATAGATACGCAGTATTTT.

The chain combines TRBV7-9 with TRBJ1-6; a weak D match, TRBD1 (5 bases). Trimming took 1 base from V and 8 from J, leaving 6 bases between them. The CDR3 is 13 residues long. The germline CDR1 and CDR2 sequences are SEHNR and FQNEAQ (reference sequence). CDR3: CASSLGRDSPLHF. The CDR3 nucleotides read TGTGCCAGCAGCTTAGGCAGGGATTCACCCCTCCACTTT. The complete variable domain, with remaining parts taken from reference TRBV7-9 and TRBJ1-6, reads DTGVSQNPRHKITKRGQNVTFRCDPISEHNRLYWYRQTLGQGPEFLTYFQNEAQLEKSRLLSDRFSAERPKGSFSTLEIQRTEQGDSAMYLCASSLGRDSPLHFGNGTRLTVT.

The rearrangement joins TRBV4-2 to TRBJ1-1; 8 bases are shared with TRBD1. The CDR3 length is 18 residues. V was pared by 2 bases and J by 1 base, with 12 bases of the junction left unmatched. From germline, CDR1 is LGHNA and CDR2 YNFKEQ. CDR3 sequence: CASSQKDGTGLENTEAFF. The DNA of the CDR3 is TGTGCCAGCAGCCAAAAGGACGGGACAGGCCTCGAGAACACTGAAGCTTTCTTT.